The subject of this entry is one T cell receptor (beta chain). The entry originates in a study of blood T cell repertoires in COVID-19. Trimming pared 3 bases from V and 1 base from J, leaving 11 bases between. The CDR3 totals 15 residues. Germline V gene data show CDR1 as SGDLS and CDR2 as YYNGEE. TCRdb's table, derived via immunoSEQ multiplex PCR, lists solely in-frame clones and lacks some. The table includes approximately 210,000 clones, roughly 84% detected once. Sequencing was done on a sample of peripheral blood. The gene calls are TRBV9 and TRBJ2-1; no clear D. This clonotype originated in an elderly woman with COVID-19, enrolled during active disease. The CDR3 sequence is CASSDRVSSYNEQFF. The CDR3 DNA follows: TGTGCCAGCAGCGACCGAGTGTCGTCCTACAATGAGCAGTTCTTC.